Following are 24 T cell receptor beta chains from one sample sequenced in a study of OX40 agonist ivuxolimab in advanced cancers. Data came from immunoSEQ multiplex PCR; TCRdb stores just in-frame clones and leaves some out. The sample contains about 94,000 clones, roughly 87% of which appear only once. The sample here was CD4+ or CD8+ T cells sorted from blood, taken in a trial of the OX40 agonist ivuxolimab. The receptors shown here come from an adult with an advanced solid tumor such as melanoma, head and neck, liver or kidney cancer.

The chain uses TRBV7-8 and TRBJ2-7, with 9 bases aligning to TRBD1. Trimming took 3 bases from V and 5 from J; bases not matched to a gene: 14. The CDR3 loop spans 17 amino acids. The germline V gene has CDR1 SGHVS and CDR2 FQNEAQ. CDR3 sequence reads: CASSLLKQGQGGDEQYF. As DNA, the CDR3 is TGTGCCAGCAGCTTGCTAAAGCAGGGACAGGGAGGGGACGAGCAGTACTTC.

The gene calls are TRBV4-3 and TRBJ2-7; 8 positions match TRBD1. CDR1 LGHNA and CDR2 YSLEER come from the germline V gene. The ends lost 0 bases at V and 5 bases at J; junction bases unmatched: 3. The CDR3 totals 14 residues. The CDR3 DNA reads as TGCGCCAGCAGCCAAGATTGGACAGGGAACGAGCAGTACTTC. Its protein is CASSQDWTGNEQYF.

The V and J genes are TRBV7-6 and TRBJ2-6, with a weak D call TRBD1 (7 bases). The CDR3 consists of 19 residues. Per the germline V gene, CDR1 is SGHVS and CDR2 is FNYEAQ. V was clipped by 1 base and J by 1 base, with 17 bases between them. The CDR3 protein is CASSLGRGQGGSGANVLTF. The CDR3 bases are TGTGCCAGCAGCTTAGGGAGAGGGCAGGGGGGTTCTGGGGCCAACGTCCTGACTTTC. Together with reference TRBV7-6 and TRBJ2-6, the CDR3 gives the full variable domain: GAGVSQSPRYKVTKRGQDVALRCDPISGHVSLYWYRQALGQGPEFLTYFNYEAQQDKSGLPNDRFSAERPEGSISTLTIQRTEQRDSAMYRCASSLGRGQGGSGANVLTFGAGSRLTVL.

This sequence joins TRBV6-1 and TRBJ1-1; D is uncertain. The CDR3 length is 14 residues. The V gene's germline CDR1 is MNHNS and CDR2 SASEGT. The V and J ends lost 7 bases and 1 base respectively, with 13 bases between them. CDR3 DNA sequence: TGTGCCAGCAAGACATCGAGGCGGAACACTGAAGCTTTCTTT. Its protein product is CASKTSRRNTEAFF.

The rearrangement links TRBV6-5 to TRBJ1-4; a possible D gene is TRBD1 (5 bases). The CDR3 runs to 14 residues. V was clipped by 6 bases and J by 4 bases, with 12 bases between them. Looked up from germline, CDR1 is MNHEY and CDR2 is SVGAGI. The CDR3 loop is CASSREKGNEKLFF. For the CDR3, the DNA is TGTGCCAGCAGCAGGGAAAAGGGTAATGAAAAACTGTTTTTT.

The chain uses TRBV6-1 and TRBJ2-7; a weak D match, TRBD2 (6 bases). V was trimmed by 11 bases and J by 5 bases, leaving 7 bases between them. The length of the CDR3 is 9 residues. Germline assignment: CDR1 MNHNS and CDR2 SASEGT. The CDR3 sequence is CAPGDEQYF. CDR3 DNA sequence: TGTGCCCCGGGGGACGAGCAGTACTTC.

Worth noting for this clone: The junction departs from the called germline gene at one end, perhaps through a read error. The chain uses TRBV7-2 and TRBJ1-1; a possible D gene is TRBD1 (6 bases). Germline CDR1 is SGHTA and CDR2 is FQGNSA. The CDR3 covers 11 residues. In nucleotides, the CDR3 is TGTGCCAGCAGCGAGGGGGTCCTCCCAAGTTTT. Amino acids: CASSEGVLPSF.

The V gene is TRBV27, the J gene TRBJ1-2; TRBD1 might be the D (5 bases). The V gene's germline CDR1 is MNHEY and CDR2 SMNVEV (reference sequence). Deletions cut 5 bases from V and 0 bases from J, with 13 bases between. There are 15 residues in the CDR3. DNA for the CDR3: TGTGCCAGCAGTGCTAAGCGGGGCGCTAACTATGGCTACACCTTC. This codes for CASSAKRGANYGYTF.

This chain connects TRBV9 to TRBJ1-3, with TRBD1 matching 7 bases. Germline V gene lookup returns CDR1 SGDLS and CDR2 YYNGEE. Losses at the gene ends were 4 bases for V and 2 bases for J; bases not matched to a gene: 12. CDR3 size: 17 residues. The CDR3 region is CASSISPRQGAGNTIYF. The CDR3, as DNA: TGTGCCAGCAGCATTAGCCCCCGACAGGGAGCTGGAAACACCATATATTTT.

The chain employs TRBV2 and TRBJ2-1; 7 positions match TRBD2. The germline CDR1 and CDR2 sequences are SNHLY and FYNNEI. Unmatched junction bases numbered 12, after V lost 4 bases and J lost 9 bases. CDR3 length: 15 residues. The CDR3 protein is CASSGRTGGIAEQFF. The DNA of the CDR3 is TGTGCCAGCAGTGGAAGAACGGGGGGAATTGCTGAGCAGTTCTTC.

The chain carries TRBV6-5 and TRBJ2-1; D unresolved. Germline CDR1 MNHEY, CDR2 SVGAGI. CDR3 length: 13 residues. Trimming took 2 bases from V and 4 from J, leaving 6 bases between them. This chain's CDR3 is CASSYTEYNEQFF. For the CDR3, the DNA is TGTGCCAGCAGTTACACAGAGTACAATGAGCAGTTCTTC.

The rearrangement joins TRBV7-6 to TRBJ2-2; 9 bases align to TRBD1. Germline V gene sequence: CDR1 SGHVS, CDR2 FNYEAQ. The CDR3 loop spans 16 amino acids. V shed 5 bases and J 4 bases; nucleotides not matched to a gene: 8. CDR3 DNA sequence: TGTGCCAGCAGCCCGGTCGAGACAGGGGGCACCGGGGAGCTGTTTTTT. Its translation is CASSPVETGGTGELFF.

J is TRBJ2-7 and V is TRBV18; D not certain. Germline-derived CDR1 and CDR2 are KGHSH and LQKENI. Trimming removed 0 bases from V and 2 bases from J, with 8 bases in between. The CDR3 is 14 amino acids. The CDR3: CASSPPGFPYEQYF. For the CDR3, the DNA is TGTGCCAGCTCACCACCGGGTTTTCCCTACGAGCAGTACTTC. The full variable domain, in which reference TRBV18 and TRBJ2-7 provide the parts outside the CDR3, is NAGVMQNPRHLVRRRGQEARLRCSPMKGHSHVYWYRQLPEEGLKFMVYLQKENIIDESGMPKERFSAEFPKEGPSILRIQQVVRGDSAAYFCASSPPGFPYEQYFGPGTRLTVT.

The chain couples TRBV9 to TRBJ2-5; D might be TRBD1 (7 bases). This CDR3 spans 16 amino acids. V was cut by 0 bases and J by 5 bases, with 17 bases left in between. The V gene's germline CDR1 is SGDLS and CDR2 YYNGEE. Here the CDR3 reads CASSVEPRGEMETQYF. The CDR3 nucleotides are TGTGCCAGCAGCGTAGAACCCAGGGGGGAGATGGAGACCCAGTACTTC.

This clone was counted only a few times. The chain couples TRBV30 to TRBJ2-1, with D perhaps matching TRBD2 (7 bases). V was shortened by 2 bases and J by 3 bases, with 14 bases between the two germline ends. Germline lookup yields CDR1 GTSNPN and CDR2 SVGIG (reference sequence). The CDR3 runs 15 residues. The CDR3 protein is CAWSPTGGHYNEQFF. CDR3 bases: TGTGCCTGGAGTCCCACCGGGGGGCACTACAATGAGCAGTTCTTC.

This rearrangement joins TRBV30 to TRBJ1-2; D is unresolved. CDR3 length: 14 amino acids. Germline V gene lookup returns CDR1 GTSNPN and CDR2 SVGIG (reference sequence). Trimming removed 1 base at V and 6 bases at J, with 15 bases between. The CDR3 reads CAWSDYHGTHGYTF. The CDR3 nucleotides read TGTGCCTGGAGTGATTATCACGGCACCCATGGCTACACCTTC. The full variable domain, with the rest looked up from reference TRBV30 and TRBJ1-2, is SQTIHQWPATLVQPVGSPLSLECTVEGTSNPNLYWYRQAAGRGLQLLFYSVGIGQISSEVPQNLSASRPQDRQFILSSKKLLLSDSGFYLCAWSDYHGTHGYTFGSGTRLTVV.

The V gene is TRBV4-2, the J gene TRBJ2-3; D is ambiguous. Between the trimmed V and J ends, which lost 0 bases and 2 bases, there was a span of 9 bases. The CDR3 totals 15 residues. CDR1 is LGHNA, CDR2 YNFKEQ, per germline. The DNA of the CDR3 is TGTGCCAGCAGCCAAGATGCCGAGCACACAGATACGCAGTATTTT. This encodes CASSQDAEHTDTQYF.

The chain is built from TRBV11-1 and TRBJ1-6; TRBD1 aligns across 7 bases. V was clipped by 5 bases and J by 5 bases; unmatched bases: 9. The CDR3 sequence is 16 residues long. The germline V gene encodes CDR1 SGHAT and CDR2 FQDESV (reference sequence). The CDR3 nucleotides read TGTGCCAGCAGCCCCCGACAGGGACTCAATAATTCACCCCTCCACTTT. It is translated as CASSPRQGLNNSPLHF.

The genes are TRBV25-1 and TRBJ1-1; a weak D match, TRBD1 (5 bases). This CDR3 comprises 14 residues. Trimming took 6 bases from V and 4 from J, leaving 15 bases between them. The germline CDR1 and CDR2 sequences are MGHDK and SYGVNS. CDR3 nucleotide sequence: TGTGCCAGCAGCAGGGAGGGTAGAGGCACTGAAGCTTTCTTT. This sequence encodes CASSREGRGTEAFF.

The V and J genes are TRBV10-2 and TRBJ2-3; 10 positions agree with TRBD1. The CDR3 loop spans 17 amino acids. Per germline, CDR1 WSHSY and CDR2 SAAADI. Trimming at V came to 3 bases and at J to 3 bases, leaving 9 bases not matched to a gene. The CDR3 region is CASSDAGTGVGTDTQYF. In DNA, the CDR3 is TGCGCCAGCAGTGACGCCGGGACAGGGGTCGGTACAGATACGCAGTATTTT.

This rearrangement joins TRBV4-1 to TRBJ1-1; D is ambiguous. Looked up from germline, CDR1 is MGHRA and CDR2 is YSYEKL. There are 15 residues in the CDR3. Trimming removed 3 bases at V and 1 base at J, with 12 bases between. The CDR3 DNA reads as TGCGCCAGCAGCCAGGTTCCAATGGGGAACACTGAAGCTTTCTTT. It specifies CASSQVPMGNTEAFF.

The V gene is TRBV5-1, the J gene TRBJ2-3, with 13 bases matching TRBD2. Germline assignment: CDR1 SGHRS and CDR2 YFSETQ. Losses at the gene ends were 4 bases for V and 2 bases for J; bases not matched to a gene: 4. The CDR3 covers 16 residues. The DNA of the CDR3 is TGCGCCAGCAGCCCAGGACTAGCGGGGGACACAGATACGCAGTATTTT. It is translated as CASSPGLAGDTDTQYF.

CDR3 DNA sequence: TGTGCCAGCAGCTTAGGCCGTGGCAGGGGGCTAGCGAACACCGGGGAGCTGTTTTTT. This translates into CASSLGRGRGLANTGELFF. The rearrangement links TRBV13 to TRBJ2-2; 8 nucleotides match TRBD1. This CDR3 is 19 amino acids long. Germline V CDR1 and CDR2: PRHDT, FYEKMQ (reference sequence). Trimming took 0 bases from V and 0 from J; bases not matched to a gene: 9.

V and J are TRBV6-5 and TRBJ1-6; 10 positions agree with TRBD1. The CDR3 is 14 amino acids. Germline V gives CDR1 MNHEY, CDR2 SVGAGI. The ends lost 6 bases at V and 4 bases at J; junction bases unmatched: 0. CDR3 in DNA: TGTGCCAGCAGGGGACAGGGGTATAATTCACCCCTCCACTTT. This translates into CASRGQGYNSPLHF.